Below are 9 T cell receptor beta chains sequenced from a single sample in a study of blood T cell repertoires in COVID-19. Data came from immunoSEQ multiplex PCR; TCRdb stores just in-frame clones and leaves some out. The sample includes 150,000 to 200,000 clones, about 89% of them seen just once. Sequenced input: peripheral blood. Receptor source: a man aged 55 to 70 with acute or convalescent COVID-19.

The chain carries TRBV24-1 and TRBJ1-3; D unresolved. CDR1 and CDR2 from the germline V gene are KGHDR and SFDVKD. The CDR3 runs 12 residues. Trimming took 0 bases from V and 6 from J, leaving 2 bases between them. CDR3 region: CATSDLLNTIYF. In DNA form, the CDR3 reads TGTGCCACCAGTGATTTGCTAAACACCATATATTTT.

The chain carries TRBV11-3 and TRBJ2-2, with D perhaps matching TRBD2 (5 bases). This CDR3 has 18 amino acids. Germline CDR1 is SGHNT and CDR2 is YENEEA. Trimming took 7 bases from V and 1 from J, leaving 22 bases between them. DNA for the CDR3: TGTGCCAGCACCCTACGGCGGCCGGGATCGGGGAACACCGGGGAGCTGTTTTTT. Residues: CASTLRRPGSGNTGELFF.

The chain couples TRBV11-2 to TRBJ2-4, with D perhaps matching TRBD2 (6 bases). Germline assignment: CDR1 SGHAT and CDR2 FQNNGV. There are 14 residues in the CDR3. V was cut by 5 bases and J by 5 bases, with 13 bases left in between. This CDR3 is CASSPGEAENIQYF. The CDR3 coding sequence is TGTGCCAGCAGCCCGGGGGAGGCAGAAAACATTCAGTACTTC.

The chain recombines TRBV19 with TRBJ1-2; TRBD1 is a possible D gene (6 bases). CDR1 and CDR2 from the germline V gene are LNHDA and SQIVND (reference sequence). The CDR3 contains 15 residues. Trimming removed 6 bases from V and 0 bases from J, with 14 bases in between. In DNA form, the CDR3 reads TGTGCCAGTAGACCTTCCGGGACAACTAACTATGGCTACACCTTC. Translating gives CASRPSGTTNYGYTF. Full variable domain (missing parts from reference TRBV19 and TRBJ1-2): DGGITQSPKYLFRKEGQNVTLSCEQNLNHDAMYWYRQDPGQGLRLIYYSQIVNDFQKGDIAEGYSVSREKKESFPLTVTSAQKNPTAFYLCASRPSGTTNYGYTFGSGTRLTVV.

The chain couples TRBV7-9 to TRBJ2-1; the match to TRBD2 covers 8 bases. The junction had 12 bases not matched to a gene; V was cut back by 1 base and J by 10 bases. Germline V gives CDR1 SEHNR, CDR2 FQNEAQ (reference sequence). The CDR3 is 16 residues long. CDR3 coding DNA: TGTGCCAGCAGCTTAGGAGCCAGCGGGGGTTCGCTCGAGCAGTTCTTC. Translating it yields CASSLGASGGSLEQFF.

The chain employs TRBV19 and TRBJ1-2, with D perhaps TRBD1 (5 bases). Germline V lookup: CDR1 LNHDA, CDR2 SQIVND (reference sequence). The CDR3 is made up of 13 amino acids. The V end was cut by 9 bases, the J end by 4 bases, with 15 bases between. The CDR3 reads CASTKGPGYGYTF. CDR3 coding DNA: TGTGCCAGCACGAAGGGGCCCGGCTATGGCTACACCTTC.

The DNA of the CDR3 is TGTGCCAGCAGCTTGGTTAGCGGGGGAGCCGAGCAGTACTTC. Its protein product is CASSLVSGGAEQYF. J is TRBJ2-7 and V is TRBV5-6; 9 bases line up with TRBD2. J was trimmed by 6 bases and V by 0 bases; bases with no gene match: 4. Looked up from germline, CDR1 is SGHDT and CDR2 is YYEEEE. The CDR3 runs 14 residues.

This chain links TRBV19 with TRBJ1-1; D perhaps matches TRBD1 (5 bases). V lost 5 bases to trimming and J lost 1 base, with 14 bases between them. Germline CDR1 and CDR2: LNHDA and SQIVND (reference sequence). CDR3 length: 15 residues. CDR3 in DNA: TGTGCCAGTAGTTTTCAGGACGGGGGGAACACTGAAGCTTTCTTT. The encoded protein is CASSFQDGGNTEAFF.

The J gene is TRBJ2-2, the V gene TRBV11-3; 8 bases map to TRBD2. V was pared by 4 bases and J by 5 bases, with 9 bases of the junction left unmatched. There are 16 residues in the CDR3. Germline lookup yields CDR1 SGHNT and CDR2 YENEEA. As DNA, the CDR3 is TGTGCCAGCAGCTCCGTCGGGGGGGGAGATACCGGGGAGCTGTTTTTT. This encodes CASSSVGGGDTGELFF.